This T cell receptor beta chain emerged from a study of PD-1 blockade in classical Hodgkin lymphoma. In every patient, relapse followed autologous stem cell transplantation, while exposure to brentuximab vedotin differed. Study observations and caveats: When nivolumab was started under 1 year after ASCT, patients were excluded. CD4+ TCR diversity, unlike CD8+, climbed significantly by C4D1.

Turning to this clone: The antigen is unknown.

The method was immunoSEQ multiplex PCR; TCRdb's version includes in-frame clones alone and lacks a portion of them. The table lists approximately 80,000 clones, 89% of them singletons. The receptor's source is a human donor with classical Hodgkin lymphoma. Source: peripheral blood mononuclear cells (PBMCs), taken at baseline.

The CDR3 loop is CSVEERGIGEKLFF. CDR3 in DNA: TGCAGCGTTGAAGAACGGGGAATCGGTGAAAAACTGTTTTTT. This sequence joins TRBV29-1 and TRBJ1-4, with D uncertain. The CDR3 runs to 14 residues. The germline V gene has CDR1 SQVTM and CDR2 ANQGSEA. Trimming shortened V by 0 bases and J by 7 bases, and 12 bases separated the two germline ends.